The 17 T cell receptor beta chains given below trace back to one sample, sequenced in a study of monozygotic twins with inflammatory bowel disease. From the 5' RACE reads, TCRdb lists one entry per CDR3 protein and no DNA. Its clone listing holds about 300,000 distinct CDR3 sequences. The material sequenced was blood. The receptors were sampled from a human donor with ulcerative colitis or Crohn's disease, or a healthy co-twin of an affected twin (not recorded which).

The rearrangement links TRBV19 to TRBJ1-4; TCRdb returns TRBD1, unconfirmable since there is no DNA. The CDR3 covers 14 residues. Germline V gives CDR1 LNHDA, CDR2 SQIVND (reference sequence). Here the CDR3 reads CASTPQGSNEKLFF. The full variable domain, rest sourced from reference TRBV19 and TRBJ1-4, is DGGITQSPKYLFRKEGQNVTLSCEQNLNHDAMYWYRQDPGQGLRLIYYSQIVNDFQKGDIAEGYSVSREKKESFPLTVTSAQKNPTAFYLCASTPQGSNEKLFFGSGTQLSVL.

This chain's CDR3 is CATSTLDLEKRASTDTQYF. V and J are TRBV15 and TRBJ2-3; TCRdb reports TRBD2, a call that lacks DNA to check it against. This CDR3 region has 19 residues. CDR1 and CDR2 from the germline V gene are LNHNV and YYDKDF (reference sequence).

J is TRBJ2-1 and V is TRBV6-4; the TRBD2 assignment by TCRdb is unverifiable without DNA. CDR1 is MRHNA and CDR2 is SNTAGT in the germline V gene. The CDR3 covers 15 residues. CDR3: CASSENPTSGGPQFF.

This chain's CDR3 is CASAIHRDRAYEQYF. The V and J genes are TRBV12-5 and TRBJ2-7; the TCRdb call, TRBD1, lacks DNA for checking. CDR3 size: 15 residues. Germline V gene lookup returns CDR1 LGHNT and CDR2 FRNRAP.

The V gene is TRBV6-1, the J gene TRBJ2-7; the D call from TCRdb, TRBD2, cannot be confirmed without DNA. The CDR3 sequence is 15 residues long. CDR1 and CDR2 from the germline V gene are MNHNS and SASEGT. CDR3 sequence: CASTSKGGAGDEQYF.

V and J are TRBV6-2 or TRBV6-3 and TRBJ2-5. From germline, CDR1 is MNHEY and CDR2 SVGEGT. This CDR3 has 12 amino acids. CDR3 amino acids: CASRKTVETQYF.

The rearrangement joins TRBV5-6 to TRBJ1-6. Germline lookup yields CDR1 SGHDT and CDR2 YYEEEE. The CDR3 extends over 13 amino acids. CDR3 sequence reads: CASSLKGASPLHF.

This chain uses TRBV29-1 with TRBJ2-5; TCRdb indicates TRBD1, and absent DNA this call remains unverified. The CDR3 loop spans 14 amino acids. Germline loops: CDR1 SQVTM, CDR2 ANQGSEA. The CDR3 protein is CSVERDRGWETQYF.

This chain uses TRBV20-1 with TRBJ1-2; without DNA, the TCRdb call of TRBD1 cannot be checked. The V gene's germline CDR1 is DFQATT and CDR2 SNEGSKA (reference sequence). The CDR3 is made up of 16 amino acids. CDR3: CSGTGQFLLVNYGYTF.

The chain couples TRBV19 to TRBJ2-6. The CDR3 contains 16 residues. Germline-derived CDR1 and CDR2 are LNHDA and SQIVND (reference sequence). CDR3 in amino acids: CASSIYKDSGANVLTF.

The rearrangement joins TRBV3-1 to TRBJ1-5. CDR3 length: 14 residues. The germline gives CDR1 LGHDT, CDR2 YNNKEL (reference sequence). The CDR3 loop is CASSQFSSNQPQYF.

This chain links TRBV2 with TRBJ2-3; as DNA is missing, the TRBD1 call by TCRdb cannot be tested. The germline CDR1 and CDR2 sequences are SNHLY and FYNNEI. The CDR3 is 15 amino acids. CDR3 amino acids: CASSVRRGSSDTQYF.

This sequence joins TRBV24-1 and TRBJ2-5; TCRdb reports TRBD1, a call that lacks DNA to check it against. The CDR3 consists of 16 residues. CDR1 and CDR2 (germline): KGHDR, SFDVKD. CDR3: CATSDSGGNSQETQYF.

This rearrangement joins TRBV5-1 to TRBJ1-4; the D gene TCRdb calls, TRBD1, cannot be checked with no DNA. The V gene's germline CDR1 is SGHRS and CDR2 YFSETQ. The CDR3 sequence is 14 residues long. Here the CDR3 reads CASSLGTGVEKLFF.

The V call is TRBV6-2 or TRBV6-3, the J call TRBJ2-1. CDR3 length: 11 amino acids. Looked up from germline, CDR1 is MNHEY and CDR2 is SVGEGT. The CDR3 spells CASSEKNEQFF.

V and J are TRBV20-1 and TRBJ1-5; TCRdb returns TRBD1, unconfirmable since there is no DNA. This CDR3 has 14 residues. CDR1 is DFQATT, CDR2 SNEGSKA, per germline (reference sequence). The chain's CDR3 is CSARDKTPAQPQHF.

The chain carries TRBV12-3 or TRBV12-4 and TRBJ2-6. The CDR3 covers 13 residues. This CDR3 is CASSFGGANVLTF.